This is a list of T cell receptor beta chains from one sample in a study of cytomegalovirus exposure and HLA in healthy donors. Using immunoSEQ multiplex PCR, the repertoire was profiled, and TCRdb retains in-frame clones only, with some absent. This table holds 120,000 or so clones, under 85% found once. Material: PBMCs. These receptor sequences come from a human donor in good health. The CDR3 runs from the conserved cysteine through the conserved F or W. The order of the fields is J gene, clone size, V gene, D gene, CDR3 protein, CDR3 DNA. D genes are given only for firm matches. Clone sizes are given selectively: once, few, many, or a class where the clone is expanded.

j_call: TRBJ1-1; clone_size: once; v_call: TRBV9; d_call: .; cdr3_aa: CASSPQVQLNTEAFF; cdr3_nt: TGTGCCAGCAGCCCTCAGGTACAGCTGAACACTGAAGCTTTCTTT
j_call: TRBJ2-5; clone_size: .; v_call: TRBV11-3; d_call: .; cdr3_aa: CASSLGSLAGETQYF; cdr3_nt: TGTGCCAGCAGCTTAGGAAGTCTAGCAGGAGAGACCCAGTACTTC
j_call: TRBJ2-2; clone_size: once; v_call: TRBV10-3; d_call: .; cdr3_aa: CAIEGSLNTGELFF; cdr3_nt: TGTGCCATCGAGGGTTCTCTGAACACCGGGGAGCTGTTTTTT
j_call: TRBJ2-1; clone_size: .; v_call: TRBV18; d_call: .; cdr3_aa: CASSRASSDNEQFF; cdr3_nt: TGTGCCAGCTCACGAGCTAGTTCTGACAATGAGCAGTTCTTC
j_call: TRBJ1-3; clone_size: .; v_call: TRBV21-1; d_call: .; cdr3_aa: CASSARVSSGNTIYF; cdr3_nt: TGTGCCAGCAGCGCCCGCGTGAGCTCTGGAAACACCATATATTTT
j_call: TRBJ1-2; clone_size: .; v_call: TRBV2; d_call: .; cdr3_aa: CASSRELYVGYTF; cdr3_nt: TGTGCCAGCAGTCGGGAGCTCTATGTTGGCTACACCTTC
j_call: TRBJ2-7; clone_size: .; v_call: TRBV5-5; d_call: TRBD1; cdr3_aa: CASSYGTGVSEQYF; cdr3_nt: TGTGCCAGCAGCTATGGGACAGGGGTATCCGAGCAGTACTTC
j_call: TRBJ1-1; clone_size: few; v_call: TRBV6-5; d_call: TRBD1; cdr3_aa: CASSLRDRGGTEAFF; cdr3_nt: TGTGCCAGCAGCCTACGAGACAGGGGTGGCACTGAAGCTTTCTTT
j_call: TRBJ2-1; clone_size: .; v_call: TRBV5-1; d_call: TRBD2; cdr3_aa: CASSLATGTSGRNEQFF; cdr3_nt: TGCGCCAGCAGCTTGGCGACCGGGACTAGCGGGAGAAATGAGCAGTTCTTC
j_call: TRBJ2-7; clone_size: .; v_call: TRBV6-5; d_call: TRBD2; cdr3_aa: CASSNGRVSYEQYF; cdr3_nt: TGTGCCAGCAGTAACGGGAGGGTCTCCTACGAGCAGTACTTC